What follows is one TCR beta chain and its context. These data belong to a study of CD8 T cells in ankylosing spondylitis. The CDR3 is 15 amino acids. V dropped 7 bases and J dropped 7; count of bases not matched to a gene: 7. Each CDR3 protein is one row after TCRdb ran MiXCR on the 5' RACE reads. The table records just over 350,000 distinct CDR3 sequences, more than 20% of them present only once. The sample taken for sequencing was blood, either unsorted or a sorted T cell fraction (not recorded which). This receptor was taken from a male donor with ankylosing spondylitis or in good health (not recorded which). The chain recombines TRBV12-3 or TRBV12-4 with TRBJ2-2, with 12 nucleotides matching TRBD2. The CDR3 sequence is CASTWTSGVDGELFF. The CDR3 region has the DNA TGTGCCAGCACCTGGACTAGCGGGGTGGACGGGGAGCTGTTTTTT.